Listed here are 15 T cell receptor beta chains from one sample, sequenced in a study of T cell repertoires in cytomegalovirus infection. Antigen specificity for these receptors is unknown. From the reads, TCRdb called clonotypes with MiXCR, one entry per CDR3 protein. The table lists 900,000 to 950,000 distinct CDR3 sequences, roughly 30% of them singletons, with around an eighth in the top ten. The sample here was cultured CD8+ T cells from PBMCs, taken from culture after CMV antigen stimulation. These receptors were taken from a human donor in good health (CMV status not recorded). Some clones in this sample may be carry-over from other donors' samples.

This clonotype was counted at least ten times. The chain carries TRBV7-2 and TRBJ1-4, with 10 nucleotides matching TRBD1. Germline CDR1 is SGHTA and CDR2 is FQGNSA. The CDR3 runs to 14 residues. The ends lost 5 bases at V and 7 bases at J; junction bases unmatched: 4. The CDR3 DNA follows: TGTGCCAGCAGCCCGACAGGGGGCGTTGAAAAACTGTTTTTT. Protein: CASSPTGGVEKLFF.

This clonotype was recorded many times. CDR3 bases: TGCAGTGCTAGAGGGGCGGGCGGGTGGACTGAAGCTTTCTTT. Translated, it gives CSARGAGGWTEAFF. The rearrangement links TRBV20-1 to TRBJ1-1; D uncertain. Germline values: CDR1 DFQATT, CDR2 SNEGSKA (reference sequence). The CDR3 extends over 14 amino acids. V gave up 1 base and J gave up 5 bases, with 14 bases separating them.

The sample holds a few counts of this clonotype. The chain recombines TRBV27 with TRBJ1-5; 7 bases align to TRBD1. The germline CDR1 and CDR2 sequences are MNHEY and SMNVEV (reference sequence). This CDR3 region has 14 residues. J gave up 7 bases and V 7 bases, and 10 bases lay outside the gene matches. DNA for the CDR3: TGTGCCAGCAACCCGACAGGGTCGGGGCAGCCCCAGCATTTT. Translated, it gives CASNPTGSGQPQHF.

Here the CDR3 DNA reads TGTGCCAGCAGTTTAACGACAGGGCCAGGCAATGAGCAGTTCTTC. As protein: CASSLTTGPGNEQFF. The chain is built from TRBV12-3 or TRBV12-4 and TRBJ2-1; 7 bases map to TRBD1. V gave up 2 bases and J gave up 6 bases; unmatched junction bases: 7. This CDR3 has 15 amino acids.

This chain links TRBV4-1 with TRBJ1-2; TRBD1 matches at 8 bases. The V gene end was trimmed by 3 bases and the J gene end by 5 bases; junction bases not matched to a gene: 14. Germline values: CDR1 MGHRA, CDR2 YSYEKL. The CDR3 is 17 residues long. CDR3 sequence: CASSQGRTGPVFYGYTF. CDR3 DNA sequence: TGCGCCAGCAGCCAGGGGAGGACAGGGCCAGTTTTTTATGGCTACACCTTC.

There are a few counts of this clonotype. CDR3 DNA: TGTGCCAGCAGCTCTTGGACTAGCGGGGTGGGAGAGACCCAGTACTTC. As protein: CASSSWTSGVGETQYF. The chain joins TRBV7-9 to TRBJ2-5; TRBD2 matches 12 bases. J was trimmed by 4 bases and V by 4 bases; bases with no gene match: 7. Per the germline V gene, CDR1 is SEHNR and CDR2 is FQNEAQ (reference sequence). The CDR3 has 16 amino acids. Full variable domain (remainder filled in from reference TRBV7-9 and TRBJ2-5): DTGVSQNPRHKITKRGQNVTFRCDPISEHNRLYWYRQTLGQGPEFLTYFQNEAQLEKSRLLSDRFSAERPKGSFSTLEIQRTEQGDSAMYLCASSSWTSGVGETQYFGPGTRLLVL.

The chain uses TRBV12-3 or TRBV12-4 and TRBJ2-1, with 9 bases identical to TRBD2. The CDR3 has 17 residues. V lost 3 bases, J lost 5 bases, and 11 bases stayed unmatched. The CDR3 is CASSFRRGGQLNNEQFF. The CDR3 DNA is TGTGCCAGCAGTTTTAGGCGGGGGGGACAGCTCAACAATGAGCAGTTCTTC.

This clonotype was seen more than once but under ten times. The CDR3 coding sequence is TGTGCCATCAGTGAGTCGGGAACGGAAAACATGAACACTGAAGCTTTCTTT. Translating it yields CAISESGTENMNTEAFF. The V and J genes are TRBV10-3 and TRBJ1-1; D is unclear. Deletions cut 0 bases from V and 0 bases from J, with 14 bases between. CDR3 length: 17 amino acids. Germline CDR1 is ENHRY and CDR2 is SYGVKD.

This sequence joins TRBV24-1 and TRBJ2-7; 7 positions match TRBD1. The germline CDR1 and CDR2 sequences are KGHDR and SFDVKD. V was pared by 5 bases and J by 3 bases, with 3 bases of the junction left unmatched. The CDR3 runs to 13 residues. The CDR3, as DNA: TGTGCCACCAGTGGAAGGGACAGCTACGAGCAGTACTTC. The encoded protein is CATSGRDSYEQYF.

The V call is TRBV3-1, the J call TRBJ2-2; TRBD1 aligns across 7 bases. The CDR3 runs to 17 residues. The trim removed 0 bases at V and 5 bases at J, leaving 9 bases unmatched. The germline CDR1 and CDR2 sequences are LGHDT and YNNKEL (reference sequence). The CDR3 DNA reads as TGTGCCAGCAGCCAAGATTCGGCAGGGGGTTTTACCGGGGAGCTGTTTTTT. Translation gives CASSQDSAGGFTGELFF.

This chain uses TRBV7-9 with TRBJ1-2, with 7 bases that match TRBD1. Germline V gene sequence: CDR1 SEHNR, CDR2 FQNEAQ (reference sequence). V was pared by 5 bases and J by 10 bases, with 7 bases of the junction left unmatched. The CDR3 consists of 12 residues. The CDR3 nucleotides read TGTGCCAGCAGCCTCCCGGGACAGCCCTACACCTTC. Translating it yields CASSLPGQPYTF.

The chain combines TRBV19 with TRBJ1-1, with D uncertain. Trimming took off 7 bases at V and 0 bases at J, with 9 bases between the two ends. The CDR3 loop spans 13 amino acids. Per germline, CDR1 LNHDA and CDR2 SQIVND (reference sequence). CDR3 bases: TGTGCCAGTATAAGCAGCCTGAACACTGAAGCTTTCTTT. Translation gives CASISSLNTEAFF.

V is TRBV6-5 and J is TRBJ2-1; perhaps TRBD1 as D (7 bases). Germline-derived CDR1 and CDR2 are MNHEY and SVGAGI. Trimming left V 1 base short and J 4 bases short, with 14 bases between. This CDR3 has 16 amino acids. The CDR3 loop reads CASSYLEGARYNEQFF. The CDR3 DNA follows: TGTGCCAGCAGTTACTTGGAGGGGGCGCGTTACAATGAGCAGTTCTTC.

This clonotype was counted a few times. The chain uses TRBV5-1 and TRBJ1-1; D unclear. The CDR3 contains 12 residues. The germline CDR1 and CDR2 sequences are SGHRS and YFSETQ. V was trimmed by 0 bases and J by 5 bases, leaving 5 bases between them. The CDR3 loop reads CASSLDWTEAFF. The CDR3 nucleotides read TGCGCCAGCAGCTTGGACTGGACTGAAGCTTTCTTT.

This clonotype was detected ten times or more. The chain links TRBV4-1 to TRBJ2-3, with TRBD2 matching over 7 bases. The CDR3 runs 17 residues. Germline V lookup: CDR1 MGHRA, CDR2 YSYEKL. V was pared by 3 bases and J by 1 base, with 10 bases of the junction left unmatched. CDR3 protein: CASSHYSGEEGTDTQYF. The CDR3, as DNA: TGCGCCAGCAGCCACTACAGCGGGGAAGAGGGCACAGATACGCAGTATTTT.